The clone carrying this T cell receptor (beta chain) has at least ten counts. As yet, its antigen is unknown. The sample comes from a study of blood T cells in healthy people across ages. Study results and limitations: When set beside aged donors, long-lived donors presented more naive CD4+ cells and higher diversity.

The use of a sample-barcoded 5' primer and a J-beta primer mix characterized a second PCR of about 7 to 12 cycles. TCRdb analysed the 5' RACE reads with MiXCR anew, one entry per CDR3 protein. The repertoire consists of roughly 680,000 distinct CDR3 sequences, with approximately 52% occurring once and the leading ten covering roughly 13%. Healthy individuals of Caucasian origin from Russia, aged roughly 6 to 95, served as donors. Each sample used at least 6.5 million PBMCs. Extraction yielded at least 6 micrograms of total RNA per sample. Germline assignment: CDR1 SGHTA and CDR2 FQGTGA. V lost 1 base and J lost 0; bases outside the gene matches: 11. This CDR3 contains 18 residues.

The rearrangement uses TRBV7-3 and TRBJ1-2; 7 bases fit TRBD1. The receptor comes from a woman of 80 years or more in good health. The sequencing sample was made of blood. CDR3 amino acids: CASSLISGQPFSNYGYTF. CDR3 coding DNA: TGTGCCAGCAGCTTAATATCGGGACAGCCTTTTTCTAACTATGGCTACACCTTC. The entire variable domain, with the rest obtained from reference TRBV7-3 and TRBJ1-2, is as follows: GAGVSQTPSNKVTEKGKYVELRCDPISGHTALYWYRQSLGQGPEFLIYFQGTGAADDSGLPNDRFFAVRPEGSVSTLKIQRTERGDSAVYLCASSLISGQPFSNYGYTFGSGTRLTVV.